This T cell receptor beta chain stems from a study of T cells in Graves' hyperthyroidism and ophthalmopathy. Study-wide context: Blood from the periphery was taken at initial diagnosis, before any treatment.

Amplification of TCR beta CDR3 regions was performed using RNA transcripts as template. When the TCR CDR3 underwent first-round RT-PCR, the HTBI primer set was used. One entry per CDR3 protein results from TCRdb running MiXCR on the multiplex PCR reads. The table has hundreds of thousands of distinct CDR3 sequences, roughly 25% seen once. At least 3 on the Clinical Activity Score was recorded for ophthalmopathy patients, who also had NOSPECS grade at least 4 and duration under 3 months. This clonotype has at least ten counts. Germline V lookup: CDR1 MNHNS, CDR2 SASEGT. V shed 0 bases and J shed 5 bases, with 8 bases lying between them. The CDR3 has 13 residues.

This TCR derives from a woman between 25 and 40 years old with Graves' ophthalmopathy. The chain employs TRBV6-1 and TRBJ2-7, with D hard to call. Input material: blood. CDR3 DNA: TGTGCCAGCAGTGAAGCGCGGTGGGACGAGCAGTACTTC. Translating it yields CASSEARWDEQYF.